This entry lists 17 T cell receptor beta chains sequenced from one sample in a study of long-term antiretroviral therapy in people with HIV (dated by TCRdb to between 2021 and 2023). The immunoSEQ hsTCRB v3.0 assay was used at survey level resolution to sequence the TRB variable region. Entries here come from immuneACCESS through TCRdb and include only in-frame sequences with V and J called. Some clones fail to appear in such tables; in the studies checked, an unresolved V gene covers under half of the shortfall, and the cause of the remainder is unknown. This sample is represented by almost 25,000 clones; 84% of them were singletons. The top ten hold less than 2.5% of the sample. Sequenced material: unsorted PBMCs, taken 3 years after starting antiretroviral therapy. The receptors were sampled from a man aged 50-59 years with HIV.

The chain combines TRBV6-1 with TRBJ1-2; D remains ambiguous. The CDR3 is made up of 14 amino acids. Trimming cost V 7 bases and J 2 bases, with 14 bases left between them. Germline lookup yields CDR1 MNHNS and CDR2 SASEGT. The CDR3 is CASIDLGQNYGYTF. CDR3 DNA sequence: TGTGCCAGCATCGACCTCGGTCAAAACTATGGCTACACCTTC.

The genes are TRBV5-1 and TRBJ1-1; TRBD1 matches at 10 bases. This CDR3 comprises 14 residues. From germline, CDR1 is SGHRS and CDR2 YFSETQ. The V and J ends lost 4 bases and 3 bases, in that order; junction bases with no gene match: 3. CDR3 sequence: CASSRDRGDTEAFF. As DNA, the CDR3 is TGCGCCAGCAGCCGGGACAGGGGCGACACTGAAGCTTTCTTT. The complete variable domain, with remaining parts taken from reference TRBV5-1 and TRBJ1-1, reads KAGVTQTPRYLIKTRGQQVTLSCSPISGHRSVSWYQQTPGQGLQFLFEYFSETQRNKGNFPGRFSGRQFSNSRSEMNVSTLELGDSALYLCASSRDRGDTEAFFGQGTRLTVV.

This sequence joins TRBV19 and TRBJ2-7; D is unresolved. With 5 bases removed from V and 3 bases from J, the gap between germline ends came to 11 bases. CDR3 size: 13 residues. The V gene's germline CDR1 is LNHDA and CDR2 SQIVND (reference sequence). For the CDR3, the DNA is TGTGCCAGTAGTCCACGGGCTAACTACGAGCAGTACTTC. This sequence encodes CASSPRANYEQYF.

This chain links TRBV19 with TRBJ1-5, with TRBD1 identical over 7 bases. Germline-derived CDR1 and CDR2 are LNHDA and SQIVND (reference sequence). The CDR3 is 14 residues long. The trim removed 4 bases at V and 4 bases at J, leaving 4 bases unmatched. The DNA of the CDR3 is TGTGCCAGTAGTACGGGACAGTTTAATCAGCCCCAGCATTTT. The encoded protein is CASSTGQFNQPQHF.

The rearrangement uses TRBV28 and TRBJ1-5; 8 nucleotides agree with TRBD1. J gave up 5 bases and V 6 bases, and 21 bases lay outside the gene matches. Germline lookup yields CDR1 MDHEN and CDR2 SYDVKM. The CDR3 extends over 19 amino acids. The CDR3 loop is CASSPRALWTGLRDQPQHF. DNA for the CDR3: TGTGCCAGCAGCCCACGCGCGCTTTGGACAGGGTTAAGAGATCAGCCCCAGCATTTT.

This clone was recorded only once. The V gene is TRBV30, the J gene TRBJ2-1; tentative D call: TRBD2 (5 bases). The germline CDR1 and CDR2 sequences are GTSNPN and SVGIG (reference sequence). The V end was cut by 5 bases, the J end by 9 bases, with 11 bases between. This CDR3 spans 11 amino acids. The CDR3 nucleotides read TGTGCCTGGGGACTTCGGGTTGAGCAGTTCTTC. It yields the protein CAWGLRVEQFF. Full variable domain (outside the CDR3, taken from reference TRBV30 and TRBJ2-1): SQTIHQWPATLVQPVGSPLSLECTVEGTSNPNLYWYRQAAGRGLQLLFYSVGIGQISSEVPQNLSASRPQDRQFILSSKKLLLSDSGFYLCAWGLRVEQFFGPGTRLTVL.

The chain links TRBV5-4 to TRBJ1-2, with D possibly being TRBD1 (5 bases). This CDR3 has 14 residues. V lost 7 bases, J lost 4 bases, and 17 bases lay in between. Germline CDR1 is SGHNT and CDR2 is YYREEE (reference sequence). The CDR3 DNA reads TGTGCCAGCTTGGGGCAGGACATCCCCTATGGCTACACCTTC. Translating it yields CASLGQDIPYGYTF.

The chain employs TRBV12-5 and TRBJ2-7, with 7 nucleotides matching TRBD1. Germline lookup yields CDR1 LGHNT and CDR2 FRNRAP. The length of the CDR3 is 14 residues. The V gene end was trimmed by 3 bases and the J gene end by 0 bases; junction bases not matched to a gene: 2. The CDR3 loop reads CASGFSGGSYEQYF. In DNA form, the CDR3 reads TGTGCTAGTGGTTTTTCAGGGGGCTCCTACGAGCAGTACTTC.

The rearrangement joins TRBV28 to TRBJ2-7, with TRBD2 identical over 10 bases. There are 20 residues in the CDR3. Germline V gene data show CDR1 as MDHEN and CDR2 as SYDVKM. V gave up 6 bases and J gave up 1 base; unmatched junction bases: 21. CDR3 in amino acids: CASSRWGLAGGAASSYEQYF. DNA for the CDR3: TGTGCCAGCAGCCGATGGGGGTTAGCGGGAGGCGCAGCCTCATCCTACGAGCAGTACTTC.

This chain links TRBV19 with TRBJ1-5; 7 bases are a match to TRBD1. Germline V gene lookup returns CDR1 LNHDA and CDR2 SQIVND (reference sequence). The CDR3 runs 12 residues. Trimming removed 8 bases from V and 4 bases from J; junction bases left unmatched: 2. The DNA of the CDR3 is TGTGCCAGTCAACAGGGGAATCAGCCCCAGCATTTT. Its protein is CASQQGNQPQHF.

This chain links TRBV30 with TRBJ1-2; no reliable D call. This CDR3 comprises 11 residues. Per germline, CDR1 GTSNPN and CDR2 SVGIG (reference sequence). Trimming pared 0 bases from V and 7 bases from J, leaving 6 bases between. The CDR3 loop reads CAWSVRTGYTF. As DNA, the CDR3 is TGTGCCTGGAGTGTTCGTACTGGCTACACCTTC.

This clone has more than one count but fewer than ten. V and J are TRBV7-9 and TRBJ1-5; weak D call: TRBD1 (6 bases). The germline V gene has CDR1 SEHNR and CDR2 FQNEAQ (reference sequence). V gave up 1 base and J gave up 5 bases, with 15 bases separating them. This CDR3 contains 16 residues. The CDR3: CASSLGTGGAYQPQHF. The CDR3 DNA is TGTGCCAGCAGCTTAGGCACCGGGGGGGCCTATCAGCCCCAGCATTTT.

The chain carries TRBV5-5 and TRBJ2-5; the D call may be TRBD1 or TRBD2 (6 bases each). CDR1 is SGHKS, CDR2 YYEKEE, per germline (reference sequence). Trimming left V 4 bases short and J 1 base short, with 20 bases between. CDR3 length: 17 amino acids. The CDR3: CASSQGGQGTLQETQYF. Written as DNA, the CDR3 is TGTGCCAGCAGCCAAGGGGGGCAGGGGACTCTCCAAGAGACCCAGTACTTC.

The gene calls are TRBV18 and TRBJ1-3; possible D gene TRBD1, 6 bases. The ends were cut back, 6 bases at V and 2 bases at J, with 17 bases in the middle. The CDR3 is 16 residues long. Germline lookup yields CDR1 KGHSH and CDR2 LQKENI. Here the CDR3 reads CASSPWPGQAGNTIYF. CDR3 DNA sequence: TGTGCCAGCTCCCCTTGGCCGGGACAAGCTGGAAACACCATATATTTT.

This chain links TRBV5-4 with TRBJ1-1; D not resolved. This CDR3 has 14 amino acids. Germline V lookup: CDR1 SGHNT, CDR2 YYREEE (reference sequence). The V end was cut by 0 bases, the J end by 1 base, with 7 bases between. For the CDR3, the DNA is TGTGCCAGCAGCTTGGCCGCGGGGAACACTGAAGCTTTCTTT. Amino acids: CASSLAAGNTEAFF.

The J gene is TRBJ2-2, the V gene TRBV6-1; D remains unclear. CDR1 and CDR2 from the germline V gene are MNHNS and SASEGT. V was pared by 6 bases and J by 8 bases, with 7 bases between. This CDR3 is 11 amino acids long. CDR3 loop: CASRQQGELFF. The CDR3 DNA reads TGTGCCAGCAGACAACAGGGGGAGCTGTTTTTT.

Only a few counts were recorded for this clone. This chain links TRBV29-1 with TRBJ1-2; perhaps TRBD1 as D (5 bases). CDR1 and CDR2 (germline): SQVTM, ANQGSEA. The CDR3 runs to 13 residues. Trimming cost V 6 bases and J 8 bases, with 19 bases left between them. The CDR3 DNA reads TGCAGCGTGCCCGGGGACTCCTCTCGGGGCTACACCTTC. Its translation is CSVPGDSSRGYTF.